This T cell receptor beta chain derives from a study of post-analysis software for immune sequencing data. Study-level points and caveats: Multiple sclerosis patients had significantly lower normalized Chao1 diversity than controls. Under the F measure, samples that were prepared in one batch clustered strongly together. Several TRBV segments (TRBV5-6, TRBV5-1 and TRBV20-1 among them) occurred more frequently in patients than in controls.

V lost 1 base, J lost 5 bases, and 6 bases lay in between. The CDR3 extends over 13 amino acids. Germline CDR1 is LGHDT and CDR2 is YNNKEL (reference sequence). As concerns this clonotype: Its matching antigen is unknown.

The library was made from cDNA and included unique molecular identifiers. The yield from approximately 1 to 10 million T cells was around 500,000 cDNA molecules in total. Each CDR3 protein is one row after TCRdb ran MiXCR on the PCR reads. The table has hundreds of thousands of distinct CDR3 sequences, approximately 46% seen once. V is TRBV3-1 and J is TRBJ2-1; D is uncertain. This TCR was sampled from a girl aged 10 to 17 with multiple sclerosis. The sequenced material came from blood. The CDR3, as DNA: TGTGCCAGCAGCCAAGGGAGCAACAATGAGCAGTTCTTC. The encoded protein is CASSQGSNNEQFF.